What follows describes a single T cell receptor (beta chain). The data were taken from a study of memory CD4+ T cells and cytomegalovirus serostatus. Across the whole study: Donors were healthy Belgian adults, about ten CMV seropositive and 24 seronegative.

Single viable CD3+CD4+CD8-CD45RO+ cells were sorted as the memory CD4+ T cells. Serum IgG to CMV pp150, pp28, p38 and p52 defined serostatus. Repertoires were generated with immunoSEQ multiplex PCR, while TCRdb's copy carries only in-frame clones and drops some. This table holds tens of thousands of clones, over 60% found once. V lost 0 bases, J lost 0 bases, and 9 bases lay in between. The V gene's germline CDR1 is SGHDT and CDR2 YYEEEE. The CDR3 is 15 residues long. This sequence was found in an adult in good health and CMV-seronegative. This chain uses TRBV5-6 with TRBJ1-1, with D possibly matching TRBD1 (5 bases). Sequenced material: memory CD4+ T cells from blood. The CDR3 reads CASSLELQVNTEAFF. The CDR3 DNA sequence: TGTGCCAGCAGCTTGGAGTTACAGGTGAACACTGAAGCTTTCTTT.